Presented here are 25 T cell receptor beta chains from one specimen sequenced in a study of blood T cell repertoires in COVID-19. Clones were sequenced by immunoSEQ multiplex PCR, and TCRdb holds only the in-frame ones, with some missing. This table holds approximately 170,000 clones, more than 75% found once. Sequenced material: peripheral blood. These receptors all stem from a woman of 80 years or more with COVID-19, enrolled during active disease.

This clone occurred a few times. The rearrangement joins TRBV19 to TRBJ1-1; D might be TRBD1 (5 bases). Between the trimmed V and J ends, which lost 3 bases and 2 bases, there was a span of 10 bases. The germline gives CDR1 LNHDA, CDR2 SQIVND (reference sequence). The CDR3 is 14 residues long. The CDR3: CASSIPGINTEAFF. For the CDR3, the DNA is TGTGCCAGTAGTATCCCAGGGATCAACACTGAAGCTTTCTTT.

This clone came up once. The V and J genes are TRBV6-5 and TRBJ1-3; 7 bases match TRBD1. V trimming: 6 bases; J trimming: 2 bases; junction bases outside the gene matches: 7. The germline V gene encodes CDR1 MNHEY and CDR2 SVGAGI. The CDR3 loop spans 15 amino acids. The CDR3 loop reads CASSADRVPGNTIYF. The CDR3 nucleotides are TGTGCCAGCAGCGCAGACAGGGTACCTGGAAACACCATATATTTT.

V usage is TRBV6-2 or TRBV6-3 and J usage is TRBJ1-5; no clear D gene. Trimming cost V 3 bases and J 1 base, with 10 bases left between them. The V gene's germline CDR1 is MNHEY and CDR2 SVGEGT. The CDR3 length is 15 residues. The CDR3 nucleotides read TGTGCCAGCAGTTATGGAGGAACCAGCAATCAGCCCCAGCATTTT. As protein: CASSYGGTSNQPQHF.

In this sample, this clone turned up once. This sequence joins TRBV3-1 (or the pseudogene TRBV3-2) and TRBJ2-5; TRBD2 is a possible D gene (6 bases). V lost 1 base, J lost 5 bases, and 8 bases lay in between. The CDR3 is made up of 13 amino acids. The germline gives CDR1 LGHDT, CDR2 YNNKEL (reference sequence). The CDR3 DNA sequence: TGTGCCAGCAGCCAAGGTCGGGGGGAGACCCAGTACTTC. Its protein product is CASSQGRGETQYF.

The V and J genes are TRBV14 and TRBJ2-7; D gene ambiguous. Trimming left V 0 bases short and J 7 bases short, with 13 bases between. CDR1 and CDR2 from the germline V gene are SGHDN and FVKESK. The CDR3 is 14 residues long. The CDR3 nucleotides read TGTGCCAGCAGCCAAGAAGCCTCCTCAAGAGAGCAGTACTTC. This sequence encodes CASSQEASSREQYF. Drawing the rest from reference TRBV14 and TRBJ2-7, the complete variable domain is EAGVTQFPSHSVIEKGQTVTLRCDPISGHDNLYWYRRVMGKEIKFLLHFVKESKQDESGMPNNRFLAERTGGTYSTLKVQPAELEDSGVYFCASSQEASSREQYFGPGTRLTVT.

The rearrangement uses TRBV27 and TRBJ1-1; possible D gene TRBD1, 6 bases. In germline, CDR1 is MNHEY, CDR2 SMNVEV (reference sequence). This CDR3 spans 16 amino acids. V lost 5 bases and J 6 bases, leaving 22 bases between the germline ends. In DNA, the CDR3 is TGTGCCAGCAGTCAGCGTCTAAGAGAATCAGGGGCTGAAGCTTTCTTT. Its protein is CASSQRLRESGAEAFF.

The V call is TRBV10-2, the J call TRBJ2-5; 10 nucleotides align to TRBD2. Germline lookup yields CDR1 WSHSY and CDR2 SAAADI. This CDR3 region has 18 residues. Trimming cost V 0 bases and J 0 bases; bases outside gene matches: 7. The CDR3: CASSESAGLADNQETQYF. CDR3 coding DNA: TGCGCCAGCAGTGAGTCGGCCGGACTAGCGGATAACCAAGAGACCCAGTACTTC.

DNA for the CDR3: TGTGCCAGCAGCCAGGCCCTTAGCAATCAGCCCCAGCATTTT. This encodes CASSQALSNQPQHF. The genes are TRBV7-2 and TRBJ1-5; D not resolved. The CDR3 covers 14 residues. The germline V gene encodes CDR1 SGHTA and CDR2 FQGNSA. Trimming took 5 bases from V and 0 from J, leaving 8 bases between them.

This clone came up a few times. This chain connects TRBV9 to TRBJ1-5; D gene uncertain. The CDR3 loop spans 18 amino acids. Germline V gene data show CDR1 as SGDLS and CDR2 as YYNGEE. The V end lost 1 base, the J end lost 0 bases, and 17 bases lay between the germline ends. CDR3 coding DNA: TGTGCCAGCAGCGTAACCCGAACGGGAGGGAATAGCAATCAGCCCCAGCATTTT. Translated, it gives CASSVTRTGGNSNQPQHF.

The V and J genes are TRBV20-1 and TRBJ2-1; D remains ambiguous. V was shortened by 5 bases and J by 7 bases, with 9 bases between the two germline ends. CDR3 size: 11 residues. Germline V gene lookup returns CDR1 DFQATT and CDR2 SNEGSKA (reference sequence). CDR3 region: CSAHISNEQFF. Written as DNA, the CDR3 is TGCAGTGCTCACATATCGAATGAGCAGTTCTTC.

The rearrangement joins TRBV2 to TRBJ1-2, with D possibly TRBD1 on 5 matching bases. V lost 0 bases and J lost 7, with 15 bases in between. Germline lookup yields CDR1 SNHLY and CDR2 FYNNEI. This CDR3 has 15 amino acids. CDR3 sequence (DNA): TGTGCCAGCAGTGAAGCGCGGGGGTTGGGCGGTGGCTACACCTTC. It yields the protein CASSEARGLGGGYTF.

The chain joins TRBV7-3 to TRBJ2-4, with D uncertain. In germline, CDR1 is SGHTA, CDR2 FQGTGA. Trimming took off 3 bases at V and 10 bases at J, with 16 bases between the two ends. The CDR3 is made up of 14 amino acids. DNA of the CDR3: TGTGCCAGCAGCTTCCTAGACGGGTTTGATATTCAGTACTTC. Protein product: CASSFLDGFDIQYF.

J is TRBJ2-1 and V is TRBV6-5; TRBD1 agrees at 7 bases. This CDR3 is 13 amino acids long. The ends lost 6 bases at V and 6 bases at J; junction bases unmatched: 5. In germline, CDR1 is MNHEY, CDR2 SVGAGI. The CDR3 sequence: CASRRGQFNEQFF. The CDR3 DNA is TGTGCCAGCAGAAGGGGACAGTTCAATGAGCAGTTCTTC.

This rearrangement joins TRBV5-1 to TRBJ2-5; 9 nucleotides match TRBD1. Germline-derived CDR1 and CDR2 are SGHRS and YFSETQ. The V and J ends lost 4 bases and 1 base, in that order; junction bases with no gene match: 5. This CDR3 contains 15 residues. Written as DNA, the CDR3 is TGCGCCAGCAGCAGGGGGACAGGGCCCCAAGAGACCCAGTACTTC. It is translated as CASSRGTGPQETQYF.

The chain carries TRBV5-8 and TRBJ2-1; D call uncertain. Germline V gene lookup returns CDR1 SGHTS and CDR2 YDEGEE. V lost 0 bases and J lost 3, with 7 bases in between. The CDR3 sequence is 14 residues long. The CDR3 loop reads CASSLVNSYNEQFF. CDR3 sequence (DNA): TGTGCCAGCAGCTTGGTTAATAGCTACAATGAGCAGTTCTTC. The whole variable domain, filled in from reference TRBV5-8 and TRBJ2-1, reads EAGVTQSPTHLIKTRGQQATLRCSPISGHTSVYWYQQALGLGLQFLLWYDEGEERNRGNFPPRFSGRQFPNYSSELNVNALELEDSALYLCASSLVNSYNEQFFGPGTRLTVL.

This clone has only one observation. The chain couples TRBV7-2 to TRBJ1-4; D is possibly TRBD1 (6 bases). Germline V CDR1 and CDR2: SGHTA, FQGNSA. This CDR3 has 13 amino acids. Trimming shortened V by 7 bases and J by 5 bases, and 11 bases separated the two germline ends. The CDR3 region has the DNA TGTGCCAGCACCCAAGGGGGAAATGAAAAACTGTTTTTT. This encodes CASTQGGNEKLFF. The whole variable domain, remainder taken from reference TRBV7-2 and TRBJ1-4, is GAGVSQSPSNKVTEKGKDVELRCDPISGHTALYWYRQSLGQGLEFLIYFQGNSAPDKSGLPSDRFSAERTGGSVSTLTIQRTQQEDSAVYLCASTQGGNEKLFFGSGTQLSVL.

The CDR3 region is CASGLRQGNNQPQHF. The DNA of the CDR3 is TGTGCCAGCGGACTCAGACAGGGGAACAATCAGCCCCAGCATTTT. The chain couples TRBV27 to TRBJ1-5; 8 bases agree with TRBD1. The CDR3 has 15 amino acids. J was trimmed by 3 bases and V by 8 bases; bases with no gene match: 9. CDR1 MNHEY and CDR2 SMNVEV come from the germline V gene (reference sequence).

This clone was seen more than once but under ten times. The rearrangement links TRBV6-6 to TRBJ1-2, with 9 bases lining up with TRBD1. Germline CDR1 and CDR2: MNHNY and SVGAGI (reference sequence). V lost 7 bases and J lost 7; bases outside the gene matches: 7. CDR3 length: 13 amino acids. CDR3 in DNA: TGTGCCAGCACCGGACAGGGGAGTGGTGGCTACACCTTC. It translates to CASTGQGSGGYTF.

V gene TRBV5-8 combines with J gene TRBJ1-1, with a possible D match to TRBD1 (5 bases). The CDR3 totals 15 residues. V was cut by 2 bases and J by 4 bases, with 15 bases left in between. Germline CDR1 SGHTS, CDR2 YDEGEE. CDR3 residues: CASSLSFREFTEAFF. The CDR3 nucleotides read TGTGCCAGCAGCTTATCTTTCAGGGAATTCACTGAAGCTTTCTTT.

This clone showed up just once. V gene TRBV14 combines with J gene TRBJ2-7; D remains ambiguous. Deletions cut 4 bases from V and 6 bases from J, with 10 bases between. The CDR3 contains 12 residues. The germline gives CDR1 SGHDN, CDR2 FVKESK. The CDR3 spells CASSRLGSEQYF. CDR3 DNA sequence: TGTGCCAGCAGCCGTTTGGGCTCCGAGCAGTACTTC.

CDR3 loop: CASSPGSGQIYEQYF. The CDR3, as DNA: TGTGCCAGCAGCCCCGGGAGCGGACAAATCTACGAGCAGTACTTC. The rearrangement links TRBV5-4 to TRBJ2-7, with D possibly TRBD2 on 6 matching bases. The CDR3 is made up of 15 amino acids. Germline CDR1 and CDR2: SGHNT and YYREEE (reference sequence). V was trimmed by 4 bases and J by 3 bases, leaving 17 bases between them. Full variable domain (missing parts from reference TRBV5-4 and TRBJ2-7): ETGVTQSPTHLIKTRGQQVTLRCSSQSGHNTVSWYQQALGQGPQFIFQYYREEENGRGNFPPRFSGLQFPNYSSELNVNALELDDSALYLCASSPGSGQIYEQYFGPGTRLTVT.

The chain combines TRBV28 with TRBJ2-3; 12 bases are shared with TRBD1. The CDR3 is made up of 13 amino acids. V lost 6 bases, J lost 6 bases, and 1 base stayed unmatched. Germline CDR1 MDHEN, CDR2 SYDVKM. As DNA, the CDR3 is TGTGCCAGCAGGGGACAGGGGGCGGATACGCAGTATTTT. Its protein product is CASRGQGADTQYF. The variable domain in full, completed from reference TRBV28 and TRBJ2-3, reads DVKVTQSSRYLVKRTGEKVFLECVQDMDHENMFWYRQDPGLGLRLIYFSYDVKMKEKGDIPEGYSVSREKKERFSLILESASTNQTSMYLCASRGQGADTQYFGPGTRLTVL.

The gene calls are TRBV6-5 and TRBJ1-1; D perhaps matches TRBD1 (5 bases). From germline, CDR1 is MNHEY and CDR2 SVGAGI. With 4 bases removed from V and 10 bases from J, the gap between germline ends came to 13 bases. CDR3 length equals 12 residues. The CDR3 spells CASSSPGLGAFF. The CDR3 DNA is TGTGCCAGCAGTTCCCCAGGGTTGGGAGCTTTCTTT.

The V gene is TRBV5-4, the J gene TRBJ2-7; TRBD2 aligns across 11 bases. This CDR3 comprises 16 residues. V dropped 1 base and J dropped 4; count of bases not matched to a gene: 7. CDR1 and CDR2 (germline): SGHNT, YYREEE (reference sequence). The CDR3 region is CASSLTSGRPQYEQYF. The CDR3 DNA reads as TGTGCCAGCAGCTTGACTAGCGGGAGACCCCAGTACGAGCAGTACTTC.

J is TRBJ2-1 and V is TRBV20-1, with 9 bases fitting TRBD2. Unmatched junction bases numbered 14, after V lost 3 bases and J lost 8 bases. The germline gives CDR1 DFQATT, CDR2 SNEGSKA (reference sequence). This CDR3 spans 16 amino acids. CDR3 residues: CSASGPGAGGIYEQFF. DNA of the CDR3: TGCAGTGCTAGTGGCCCTGGGGCGGGAGGGATCTATGAGCAGTTCTTC.